These 12 T cell receptor beta chains were all obtained from the same sample, sequenced in a study of T cell responses to AZD1222 COVID-19 vaccine. Method: immunoSEQ multiplex PCR; TCRdb's copy keeps in-frame clones and lacks some. The profile covers approximately 220,000 clones, with about 93% appearing a single time and roughly 1% taken by the ten largest. The source material was peripheral blood, sampled on day 0 of MenACWY control vaccination. The source of these receptors is an adult in good health.

V is TRBV7-9 and J is TRBJ2-7; D possibly corresponds to TRBD1 (6 bases). CDR3 size: 15 residues. Germline V CDR1 and CDR2: SEHNR, FQNEAQ (reference sequence). Trimming cost V 6 bases and J 2 bases, with 17 bases left between them. The CDR3 loop is CASSSGTLVPYEQYF. In nucleotides, the CDR3 is TGTGCCAGCAGTTCCGGGACATTAGTCCCCTACGAGCAGTACTTC.

The table lists this clone with a count of one. The chain couples TRBV19 to TRBJ2-7; D perhaps matches TRBD1 (5 bases). The CDR3 extends over 13 amino acids. Looked up from germline, CDR1 is LNHDA and CDR2 is SQIVND (reference sequence). The V gene lost 7 bases and the J gene lost 3 bases, with 13 bases spanning the gap. CDR3 in DNA: TGTGCCAGTACCCAGGGTATCGGCTACGAGCAGTACTTC. Translation: CASTQGIGYEQYF.

The V call is TRBV6-5, the J call TRBJ2-2; no clear D. The germline CDR1 and CDR2 sequences are MNHEY and SVGAGI. The CDR3 runs 14 residues. Trimming stripped 6 bases from V and 1 base from J, with 9 bases between. The CDR3 DNA is TGTGCCAGCAGCCCCAGGAAGAACACCGGGGAGCTGTTTTTT. This codes for CASSPRKNTGELFF.

The J gene is TRBJ2-5, the V gene TRBV11-3; 11 bases align to TRBD2. Trimming removed 3 bases from V and 4 bases from J; junction bases left unmatched: 16. Germline V gives CDR1 SGHNT, CDR2 YENEEA. The CDR3 loop spans 19 amino acids. The CDR3 is CASSFRGSASGGPGETQYF. The DNA of the CDR3 is TGTGCCAGCAGCTTCAGGGGTTCTGCTAGCGGGGGGCCGGGAGAGACCCAGTACTTC.

The V and J genes are TRBV5-8 and TRBJ2-4; perhaps TRBD2 as D (6 bases). V shed 1 base and J shed 1 base, with 18 bases lying between them. The CDR3 totals 18 residues. Germline V gives CDR1 SGHTS, CDR2 YDEGEE. CDR3 region: CASSLPEGWGSAKNIQYF. CDR3 nucleotide sequence: TGTGCCAGCAGCTTGCCGGAGGGTTGGGGGTCCGCCAAAAACATTCAGTACTTC.

This chain uses TRBV4-1 with TRBJ1-5, with TRBD1 matching 8 bases. The trim removed 0 bases at V and 1 base at J, leaving 5 bases unmatched. Germline CDR1 and CDR2: MGHRA and YSYEKL. This CDR3 comprises 17 residues. The chain's CDR3 is CASSQDLNRGSNQPQHF. CDR3 coding DNA: TGCGCCAGCAGCCAAGATTTAAACAGGGGGAGCAATCAGCCCCAGCATTTT.

V is TRBV12-3 or TRBV12-4 and J is TRBJ1-2, with 8 bases aligning to TRBD1. The CDR3 is 12 amino acids. V was pared by 7 bases and J by 9 bases, with 7 bases of the junction left unmatched. CDR3 protein: CASTRGQGSYTF. The CDR3 coding sequence is TGTGCCAGCACCCGCGGACAGGGAAGCTACACCTTC.

This chain uses TRBV11-2 with TRBJ2-1; D uncertain. V lost 4 bases and J lost 7, with 5 bases in between. From germline, CDR1 is SGHAT and CDR2 FQNNGV. CDR3 length: 11 amino acids. CDR3 sequence reads: CASSYGNEQFF. The CDR3 DNA is TGTGCCAGCAGCTACGGGAATGAGCAGTTCTTC.

The J gene is TRBJ2-2, the V gene TRBV21-1. TRBV21-1 is shown as a pseudogene. This CDR3 comprises 12 residues. CDR3 in amino acids: CASSHVSGELFF. As DNA, the CDR3 is TGTGCCAGCAGCCACGTATCCGGGGAGCTGTTTTTT.

The chain carries TRBV7-9 and TRBJ2-2; D is perhaps TRBD2 (7 bases). The CDR3 runs 19 residues. CDR1 SEHNR and CDR2 FQNEAQ come from the germline V gene (reference sequence). Between the trimmed V and J ends, which lost 1 base and 1 base, there was a span of 19 bases. The CDR3 spells CASSLGVVRGQRNTGELFF. The CDR3, as DNA: TGTGCCAGCAGCTTAGGTGTCGTGCGGGGGCAACGGAACACCGGGGAGCTGTTTTTT.

This chain uses TRBV27 with TRBJ1-2; 7 bases map to TRBD1. The CDR3 spans 14 residues. Germline V lookup: CDR1 MNHEY, CDR2 SMNVEV (reference sequence). Losses at the gene ends were 6 bases for V and 0 bases for J; bases not matched to a gene: 4. CDR3 sequence reads: CASRRDRPNYGYTF. Here the CDR3 DNA reads TGTGCCAGCAGGAGGGACAGACCTAACTATGGCTACACCTTC.

A single count supports this clone. The gene calls are TRBV3-1 (or the pseudogene TRBV3-2) and TRBJ2-5; no definite D call. Germline V lookup: CDR1 LGHDT, CDR2 YNNKEL (reference sequence). The CDR3 extends over 16 amino acids. V lost 0 bases to trimming and J lost 4 bases, with 15 bases between them. CDR3 in DNA: TGTGCCAGCAGCCAAGAATTGGTCTTAAAACGAGAGACCCAGTACTTC. Translating gives CASSQELVLKRETQYF.